Following are 5 T cell receptor beta chains from one sample sequenced in a study of OX40 agonist ivuxolimab in advanced cancers. Repertoires were generated with immunoSEQ multiplex PCR, while TCRdb's copy carries only in-frame clones and drops some. The table has about 61,000 clones, about nine tenths seen once; the top ten hold 1.9%. The material sequenced was CD4+ or CD8+ T cells sorted from blood, taken in a trial of the OX40 agonist ivuxolimab. The receptors were sampled from an adult with an advanced solid tumor such as melanoma, head and neck, liver or kidney cancer.

The gene calls are TRBV6-6 and TRBJ1-1, with no clear D. Trimming cost V 2 bases and J 1 base, with 5 bases left between them. The CDR3 has 13 amino acids. The germline gives CDR1 MNHNY, CDR2 SVGAGI (reference sequence). CDR3 protein: CASSYPGNTEAFF. The DNA for the CDR3 is TGTGCCAGCAGTTACCCGGGGAACACTGAAGCTTTCTTT.

The chain joins TRBV28 to TRBJ1-2; unclear D gene. The V and J ends lost 3 bases and 7 bases respectively, with 6 bases between them. Germline V gene data show CDR1 as MDHEN and CDR2 as SYDVKM. The CDR3 consists of 11 residues. CDR3: CASSFSVGYTF. The CDR3, as DNA: TGTGCCAGCAGTTTCTCTGTTGGCTACACCTTC.

The J gene is TRBJ2-2, the V gene TRBV6-6; tentatively, D is TRBD2 (6 bases). Trimming took off 4 bases at V and 0 bases at J, with 9 bases between the two ends. The length of the CDR3 is 15 residues. The germline gives CDR1 MNHNY, CDR2 SVGAGI (reference sequence). The CDR3 coding sequence is TGTGCCAGCAGTTTCGGGACTGCGAACACCGGGGAGCTGTTTTTT. It encodes CASSFGTANTGELFF.

V and J are TRBV5-1 and TRBJ2-3, with 9 bases identical to TRBD2. The CDR3 runs 16 residues. V gave up 4 bases and J gave up 2 bases; unmatched junction bases: 8. Germline CDR1 is SGHRS and CDR2 is YFSETQ. CDR3 nucleotides: TGCGCCAGCAGCAGCGGGACTAGCTTATCCACAGATACGCAGTATTTT. Protein sequence: CASSSGTSLSTDTQYF. The whole variable domain, filled in from reference TRBV5-1 and TRBJ2-3, reads KAGVTQTPRYLIKTRGQQVTLSCSPISGHRSVSWYQQTPGQGLQFLFEYFSETQRNKGNFPGRFSGRQFSNSRSEMNVSTLELGDSALYLCASSSGTSLSTDTQYFGPGTRLTVL.

The rearrangement uses TRBV27 and TRBJ1-2; 8 nucleotides align to TRBD1. Losses at the gene ends were 9 bases for V and 0 bases for J; bases not matched to a gene: 9. Germline-derived CDR1 and CDR2 are MNHEY and SMNVEV (reference sequence). The CDR3 length is 15 residues. The CDR3 sequence: CASGPGQVANYGYTF. The CDR3 nucleotides read TGTGCCAGTGGACCGGGACAGGTAGCTAACTATGGCTACACCTTC.